This T cell receptor beta chain was identified during a study of OX40 agonist ivuxolimab in advanced cancers. About the research overall: Clinicians treated patients with ivuxolimab, an agonistic anti-OX40 (CD134) antibody. Those enrolled were 82.7% male, with a mean age of around 55 years and ages from 23 to 79.

With respect to this clone: The antigen is unknown.

The CDR3 is 10 amino acids. CDR1 and CDR2 (germline): SQVTM, ANQGSEA. V lost 7 bases and J lost 7, with 8 bases in between. The data were produced by immunoSEQ multiplex PCR, yet TCRdb's version contains in-frame clones alone and is incomplete. Among 9,000 to 10,000 clones, approximately 66% were seen once, and the ten largest hold about a quarter. Study conclusions and caveats: Relatively little clonal expansion, among the lowest observed, appeared in partial responders at 0.1-3.0 mg/kg. Relative to CD4+, CD8+ T cells held more expanded clones on average.

The TCR was taken from an adult with an advanced solid tumor such as melanoma, head and neck, liver or kidney cancer. The chain employs TRBV29-1 and TRBJ2-1, with D possibly matching TRBD2 (6 bases). This specimen consisted of CD4+ or CD8+ T cells sorted from blood, obtained in a trial of the OX40 agonist ivuxolimab. The CDR3 spells CSGGGNEQFF. DNA for the CDR3: TGCAGCGGTGGGGGGAATGAGCAGTTCTTC.